Presented here are 13 T cell receptor beta chains from one specimen sequenced in a study of T cell changes during pregnancy in multiple sclerosis. Some clones are missing from TCRdb's copy, which holds only in-frame ones; the method was immunoSEQ multiplex PCR. The table has over 35,000 clones, around 94% seen once. This material consisted of peripheral blood, taken before pregnancy. The receptors derive from a female donor with multiple sclerosis, enrolled in a pregnancy study.

V and J are TRBV28 and TRBJ1-2, with 7 bases fitting TRBD1. The V gene's germline CDR1 is MDHEN and CDR2 SYDVKM. The CDR3 loop spans 12 amino acids. J was trimmed by 8 bases and V by 3 bases; bases with no gene match: 3. The CDR3 sequence: CASSLTGQGYTF. As DNA, the CDR3 is TGTGCCAGCAGTTTGACAGGGCAAGGCTACACCTTC.

V is TRBV6-6 and J is TRBJ2-5; 8 nucleotides align to TRBD1. Germline values: CDR1 MNHNY, CDR2 SVGAGI (reference sequence). This CDR3 has 15 residues. V shed 2 bases, J shed 4 bases, and the junction held 6 bases outside the gene matches. The CDR3 bases are TGTGCCAGCAGTTACGGACAGGGACGAGGAGAGACCCAGTACTTC. As protein: CASSYGQGRGETQYF.

The chain couples TRBV4-1 to TRBJ2-5; 7 bases map to TRBD1. Germline lookup yields CDR1 MGHRA and CDR2 YSYEKL. V was pared by 4 bases and J by 7 bases, with 9 bases of the junction left unmatched. This CDR3 comprises 14 residues. The CDR3 bases are TGCGCCAGCAGCCCCCAGGGACAGTTGGGGACCCAGTACTTC. This translates into CASSPQGQLGTQYF.

The chain uses TRBV6-6 and TRBJ1-4; 8 bases match TRBD1. There are 15 residues in the CDR3. Germline V gene data show CDR1 as MNHNY and CDR2 as SVGAGI (reference sequence). V dropped 3 bases and J dropped 4; count of bases not matched to a gene: 4. This CDR3 reads CASSYADRVNEKLFF. CDR3 nucleotide sequence: TGTGCCAGCAGTTATGCGGACAGGGTTAATGAAAAACTGTTTTTT.

V is TRBV6-4 and J is TRBJ2-1, with D hard to call. Looked up from germline, CDR1 is MRHNA and CDR2 is SNTAGT. The CDR3 runs to 13 residues. V lost 5 bases and J lost 5, with 10 bases in between. The chain's CDR3 is CASSTQTNNEQFF. CDR3 in DNA: TGTGCCAGCAGTACCCAGACAAACAATGAGCAGTTCTTC.

The chain combines TRBV28 with TRBJ2-7, with D perhaps TRBD2 (6 bases). Between the trimmed V and J ends, which lost 4 bases and 4 bases, there was a span of 20 bases. Germline V gene data show CDR1 as MDHEN and CDR2 as SYDVKM. The CDR3 is 16 residues long. CDR3 DNA: TGTGCCAGCAGTTCTCAAGCGGGTCCTGGCCTATACGAGCAGTACTTC. It yields the protein CASSSQAGPGLYEQYF.

The rearrangement joins TRBV5-1 to TRBJ1-1; D possibly corresponds to TRBD1 (6 bases). The CDR3 consists of 15 residues. With 4 bases removed from V and 5 bases from J, the gap between germline ends came to 18 bases. CDR1 and CDR2 from the germline V gene are SGHRS and YFSETQ. CDR3 in amino acids: CASSPEGQGLTEAFF. Here the CDR3 DNA reads TGCGCCAGCAGCCCTGAGGGGCAGGGGCTAACTGAAGCTTTCTTT.

This chain uses TRBV19 with TRBJ2-4; 9 positions agree with TRBD1. CDR3 size: 15 residues. Per germline, CDR1 LNHDA and CDR2 SQIVND (reference sequence). Trimming took 4 bases from V and 5 from J; bases not matched to a gene: 6. The CDR3 region is CASSTYGDRENIQYF. The CDR3 DNA reads as TGTGCCAGTAGTACGTACGGGGACAGGGAAAACATTCAGTACTTC.

The V and J genes are TRBV5-1 and TRBJ2-5, with 7 bases that match TRBD2. Germline values: CDR1 SGHRS, CDR2 YFSETQ. The J segment lost 5 bases and the V segment lost 4 bases, leaving 11 bases of the junction unmatched. This CDR3 contains 15 residues. CDR3 coding DNA: TGCGCCAGCAGCCAAAGGCGGGCGGGAGTGGAGACCCAGTACTTC. Its protein product is CASSQRRAGVETQYF.

V and J are TRBV5-1 and TRBJ2-7, with 9 nucleotides matching TRBD1. CDR1 and CDR2 from the germline V gene are SGHRS and YFSETQ. This CDR3 spans 13 amino acids. Losses at the gene ends were 0 bases for V and 7 bases for J; bases not matched to a gene: 2. CDR3 in DNA: TGCGCCAGCAGCTTGGCCGGGACAGGGGAGCAGTACTTC. Translation: CASSLAGTGEQYF.

The V and J genes are TRBV2 and TRBJ2-7; possibly TRBD2 for D (5 bases). Trimming stripped 4 bases from V and 7 bases from J, with 8 bases between. This CDR3 is 11 amino acids long. The germline CDR1 and CDR2 sequences are SNHLY and FYNNEI. The chain's CDR3 is CASSADWEQYF. The CDR3 bases are TGTGCCAGCAGTGCGGACTGGGAGCAGTACTTC.

The chain is built from TRBV25-1 and TRBJ1-4; the D gene is possibly TRBD1 (5 bases). The V and J ends lost 0 bases and 7 bases respectively, with 12 bases between them. CDR1 and CDR2 from the germline V gene are MGHDK and SYGVNS. There are 15 residues in the CDR3. CDR3 protein: CASSEYVGPGEKLFF. CDR3 sequence (DNA): TGTGCCAGCAGTGAATACGTGGGGCCCGGTGAAAAACTGTTTTTT.

The chain carries TRBV19 and TRBJ2-7; 10 bases match TRBD2. V was pared by 7 bases and J by 5 bases, with 5 bases of the junction left unmatched. This CDR3 spans 13 amino acids. CDR1 and CDR2 from the germline V gene are LNHDA and SQIVND (reference sequence). The CDR3 DNA is TGTGCCAGTAATTCCCTAGCGGGAGACGAGCAGTACTTC. Protein sequence: CASNSLAGDEQYF.